This T cell receptor (beta chain) was sequenced during a study of shared clonotypes between healthy human individuals. Study context: Two women and three men aged 18 to 49 served as donors.

The repertoire was sequenced with immunoSEQ multiplex PCR; TCRdb's copy has only in-frame clones and lacks some. This sample carries about 1 million clones, about 76% of them seen once, and the ten largest clones take 1.4% to 1.5%. The V gene's germline CDR1 is SGDLS and CDR2 YYNGEE. The CDR3 has 17 residues. V was clipped by 3 bases and J by 4 bases; unmatched bases: 15. The source of this sequence is a man aged 18-30 years in good health. The rearrangement links TRBV9 to TRBJ1-2; 7 nucleotides align to TRBD1. Material: memory CD4+ T cells sorted from blood. Subset defined: CD45RA-negative fraction. CDR3 in amino acids: CASSGEYGTVYSYGYTF. Here the CDR3 DNA reads TGTGCCAGCAGCGGCGAGTACGGGACAGTTTACTCCTATGGCTACACCTTC. Full variable domain (rest looked up from reference TRBV9 and TRBJ1-2): DSGVTQTPKHLITATGQRVTLRCSPRSGDLSVYWYQQSLDQGLQFLIQYYNGEERAKGNILERFSAQQFPDLHSELNLSSLELGDSALYFCASSGEYGTVYSYGYTFGSGTRLTVV.